The 16 T cell receptor beta chains given below trace back to one sample, sequenced in a study of beta chain features in type 1 diabetes. Their target antigens are unknown. General study points: Across all four CD4+ subsets, people with type 1 diabetes showed modestly shorter TCRB CDR3s.

The sequenced template was cDNA made from the entire isolated RNA. TCRdb keeps only in-frame clones here, not all; method: immunoSEQ multiplex PCR. The table has 600,000 or so clones, about an eighth seen once. The sequencing sample was made of naive CD4+ T cells from blood. The receptors were sampled from a man between 18 and 35 years old with type 1 diabetes.

About this clone itself: This same CDR3 is encoded by further DNA sequences in the sample. The V call is TRBV30, the J call TRBJ2-2; no firm D call. Germline V CDR1 and CDR2: GTSNPN, SVGIG (reference sequence). The V end lost 0 bases, the J end lost 1 base, and 6 bases lay between the germline ends. The CDR3 totals 14 residues. The CDR3 nucleotides read TGTGCCTGGAGTGTAATAGAGAACACCGGGGAGCTGTTTTTT. This encodes CAWSVIENTGELFF.

The chain links TRBV7-3 to TRBJ2-5; 9 nucleotides align to TRBD1. V gave up 0 bases and J gave up 4 bases; unmatched junction bases: 3. Germline-derived CDR1 and CDR2 are SGHTA and FQGTGA. The length of the CDR3 is 15 residues. The CDR3 region is CASSLTGTGRETQYF. The CDR3 DNA reads TGTGCCAGCAGCTTAACGGGGACAGGGCGAGAGACCCAGTACTTC.

This clone was observed a few times. J is TRBJ1-1 and V is TRBV7-2; 8 nucleotides align to TRBD1. Germline CDR1 and CDR2: SGHTA and FQGNSA. Unmatched junction bases numbered 7, after V lost 5 bases and J lost 5 bases. The CDR3 consists of 14 residues. DNA of the CDR3: TGTGCCAGCAGCCCCCAGGGGGCCGGGACTGAAGCTTTCTTT. Its translation: CASSPQGAGTEAFF. Complete variable domain (other parts from reference TRBV7-2 and TRBJ1-1): GAGVSQSPSNKVTEKGKDVELRCDPISGHTALYWYRQSLGQGLEFLIYFQGNSAPDKSGLPSDRFSAERTGGSVSTLTIQRTQQEDSAVYLCASSPQGAGTEAFFGQGTRLTVV.

The sample holds one count of this clone. The chain links TRBV6-1 to TRBJ1-5; D might be TRBD1 (5 bases). CDR1 MNHNS and CDR2 SASEGT come from the germline V gene. This CDR3 region has 13 residues. Trimming stripped 5 bases from V and 6 bases from J, with 11 bases between. In DNA, the CDR3 is TGTGCCAGCAGTTCGACGGGGGGTCAGCCCCAGCATTTT. This gives the protein CASSSTGGQPQHF.

With regard to this clone: At one of its ends the junction is not consistent with the germline gene, which may arise from a read error. CDR3 DNA: TGTGCTAGCAGCCGTGGGACTAGCGGGTACACCGGGGAGCTGTTTTTT. Amino acid sequence: CASSRGTSGYTGELFF. This rearrangement joins TRBV7-7 to TRBJ2-2; TRBD2 aligns across 12 bases. The germline V gene has CDR1 SSHAT and CDR2 FNYEAQ (reference sequence). CDR3 length: 16 amino acids.

The rearrangement joins TRBV5-6 to TRBJ1-5; D remains unclear. CDR1 is SGHDT and CDR2 is YYEEEE in the germline V gene. This CDR3 is 13 amino acids long. V was trimmed by 0 bases and J by 8 bases, leaving 9 bases between them. CDR3 nucleotide sequence: TGTGCCAGCAGCTTGGGAAGGCGTAAGCCCCAGCATTTT. Its protein is CASSLGRRKPQHF.

This chain connects TRBV28 to TRBJ2-2; D remains unclear. Trimming left V 6 bases short and J 4 bases short, with 12 bases between. Germline assignment: CDR1 MDHEN and CDR2 SYDVKM. The CDR3 extends over 14 amino acids. The CDR3 sequence: CASSPQALTGELFF. In DNA form, the CDR3 reads TGTGCCAGCAGCCCCCAGGCCCTCACCGGGGAGCTGTTTTTT.

The chain recombines TRBV30 with TRBJ2-3; no clear D. Germline assignment: CDR1 GTSNPN and CDR2 SVGIG (reference sequence). V was pared by 0 bases and J by 15 bases, with 13 bases between. The length of the CDR3 is 11 residues. For the CDR3, the DNA is TGTGCCTGGAGTGTACGAGACACCAACTATTTT. Protein product: CAWSVRDTNYF.

This clone has just a few counts. CDR3 in DNA: TGTGCCAGCAATGTACTAGCCCGGTCCCAAGAGACCCAGTACTTC. This sequence encodes CASNVLARSQETQYF. V gene TRBV6-1 combines with J gene TRBJ2-5; TRBD2 is a possible D gene (6 bases). The germline CDR1 and CDR2 sequences are MNHNS and SASEGT. The V end was cut by 7 bases, the J end by 1 base, with 16 bases between. The CDR3 contains 15 residues.

This chain joins TRBV2 and TRBJ2-5; TRBD2 aligns across 10 bases. The V gene's germline CDR1 is SNHLY and CDR2 FYNNEI. V lost 2 bases, J lost 2 bases, and 5 bases stayed unmatched. The CDR3 runs 16 residues. CDR3 protein: CASSELRGLAQETQYF. CDR3 sequence (DNA): TGTGCCAGCAGTGAACTCAGGGGACTAGCGCAAGAGACCCAGTACTTC. The full variable domain, with the rest looked up from reference TRBV2 and TRBJ2-5, is EPEVTQTPSHQVTQMGQEVILRCVPISNHLYFYWYRQILGQKVEFLVSFYNNEISEKSEIFDDQFSVERPDGSNFTLKIRSTKLEDSAMYFCASSELRGLAQETQYFGPGTRLLVL.

This clone occurred a few times. The V gene is TRBV30, the J gene TRBJ2-5; TRBD2 matches at 7 bases. Germline V gives CDR1 GTSNPN, CDR2 SVGIG (reference sequence). This CDR3 region has 15 residues. V lost 6 bases, J lost 9 bases, and 19 bases stayed unmatched. The CDR3: CACLGGLAERGPQYF. The CDR3 coding sequence is TGTGCCTGTTTGGGAGGGCTAGCTGAAAGAGGGCCCCAGTACTTC.

The table lists this clone with a few counts. The CDR3 DNA sequence: TGTGCCAGCAGCCGGTCCGGCTACGAGCAGTACTTC. It translates to CASSRSGYEQYF. The chain employs TRBV14 and TRBJ2-7; D not certain. The germline CDR1 and CDR2 sequences are SGHDN and FVKESK. V was pared by 4 bases and J by 3 bases, with 7 bases between. The CDR3 is 12 amino acids.

This rearrangement joins TRBV28 to TRBJ2-3; 9 positions agree with TRBD2. The CDR3 length is 15 residues. The V and J ends lost 4 bases and 2 bases, in that order; junction bases with no gene match: 4. Germline CDR1 MDHEN, CDR2 SYDVKM. CDR3 DNA sequence: TGTGCCAGCAGTTCTAGCGGGGACCACACAGATACGCAGTATTTT. Translating gives CASSSSGDHTDTQYF.

This clone was recorded a few times. V usage is TRBV9 and J usage is TRBJ2-7, with 10 bases matching TRBD1. The CDR3 spans 14 residues. Germline V gives CDR1 SGDLS, CDR2 YYNGEE. The V gene end was trimmed by 4 bases and the J gene end by 4 bases; junction bases not matched to a gene: 5. The CDR3 is CASSPGQGKYEQYF. The CDR3 nucleotides are TGTGCCAGCAGCCCGGGACAGGGGAAGTACGAGCAGTACTTC.

This clone was seen a few times. This chain uses TRBV9 with TRBJ2-5; D perhaps matches TRBD2 (6 bases). CDR3 size: 16 residues. Per germline, CDR1 SGDLS and CDR2 YYNGEE. V was cut by 2 bases and J by 5 bases, with 19 bases left in between. CDR3 bases: TGTGCCAGCAGCGTTTCCCCCTGGGCGGCGGGGGAGACCCAGTACTTC. It encodes CASSVSPWAAGETQYF.

The chain couples TRBV29-1 to TRBJ1-1; a weak D match, TRBD1 (5 bases). The CDR3 runs 13 residues. CDR1 and CDR2 (germline): SQVTM, ANQGSEA. V was clipped by 6 bases and J by 7 bases, with 18 bases between them. Written as DNA, the CDR3 is TGCAGCGTCTTTCCCAGGGAGAGAGGTGAAGCTTTCTTT. This encodes CSVFPRERGEAFF.